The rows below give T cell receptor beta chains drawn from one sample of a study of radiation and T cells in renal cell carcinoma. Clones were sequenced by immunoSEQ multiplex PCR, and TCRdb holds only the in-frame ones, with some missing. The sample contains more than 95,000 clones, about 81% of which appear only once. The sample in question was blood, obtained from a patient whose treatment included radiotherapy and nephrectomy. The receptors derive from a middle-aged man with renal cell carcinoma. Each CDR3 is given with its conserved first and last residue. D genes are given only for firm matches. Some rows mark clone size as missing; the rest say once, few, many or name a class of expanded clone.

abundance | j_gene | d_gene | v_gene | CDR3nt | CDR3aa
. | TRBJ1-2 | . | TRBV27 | TGTGCCAGCAGTGGGGACAACTATGGCTACACCTTC | CASSGDNYGYTF
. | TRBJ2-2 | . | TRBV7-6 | TGTGCCAGCAGCTTCAGGGGGGCAGGGTCGGCCGGGGAGCTGTTTTTT | CASSFRGAGSAGELFF
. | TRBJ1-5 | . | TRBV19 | TGTGCCAGTACAAAGGGGAATCAGCCCCAGCATTTT | CASTKGNQPQHF
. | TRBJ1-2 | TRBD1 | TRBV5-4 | TGTGCCAGCAGCGGGGGGGGACAGACTAACTATGGCTACACCTTC | CASSGGGQTNYGYTF
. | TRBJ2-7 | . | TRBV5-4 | TGTGCCAGCAGCCAAGGACTTGTGAGCTCCTACGAGCAGTACTTC | CASSQGLVSSYEQYF
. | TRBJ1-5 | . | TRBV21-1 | TGTGCCAGCAGCGTGGGCGAGACTGTTAGCAATCAGCCCCAGCATTTT | CASSVGETVSNQPQHF
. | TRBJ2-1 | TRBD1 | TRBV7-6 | TGTGCCAGCAGCCAAACAACCGGGACAGGGTCCCTCGATGAGCAGTTCTTC | CASSQTTGTGSLDEQFF
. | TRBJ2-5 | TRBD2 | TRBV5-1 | TGCGCCAGCAGCGAGGGACTAGCGGGAGAAATAGAGACCCAGTACTTC | CASSEGLAGEIETQYF
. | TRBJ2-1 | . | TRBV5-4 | TGTGCCAGCAGCTTGGAGGCTTCCCGAAACTACAATGAGCAGTTCTTC | CASSLEASRNYNEQFF
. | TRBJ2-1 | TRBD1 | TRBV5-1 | TGCGCCAGCACTCGACAGGGGGCCTACAATGAGCAGTTCTTC | CASTRQGAYNEQFF
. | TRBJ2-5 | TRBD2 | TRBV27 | TGTGCCAGCAGTTCGGGAGGTCTTAACCAAGAGACCCAGTACTTC | CASSSGGLNQETQYF
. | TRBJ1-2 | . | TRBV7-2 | TGTGCCAGCAGCTTCAGGGGAATTAACTATGGCTACACCTTC | CASSFRGINYGYTF
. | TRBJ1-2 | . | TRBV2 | TGTGCCAGCAGTGAAGCGCTAACGGTGACGGGCTACACCTTC | CASSEALTVTGYTF
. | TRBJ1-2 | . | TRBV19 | TGTGCCAGTAGAAAACCGGGACAAGGATCGGGCTATGGCTACACCTTC | CASRKPGQGSGYGYTF
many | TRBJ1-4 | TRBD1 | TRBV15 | TGTGCCACCAGCCCGGGACAGGGGAATGAAAAACTGTTTTTT | CATSPGQGNEKLFF
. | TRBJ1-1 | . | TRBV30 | TGTGCCTGGAGTGTACAGGACACTGAAGCTTTCTTT | CAWSVQDTEAFF
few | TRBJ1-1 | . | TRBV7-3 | TGTGCCAGCAGCTTAAACCCAGGAACAGCTTTCTTT | CASSLNPGTAFF
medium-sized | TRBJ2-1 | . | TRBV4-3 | TGCGCCAGCAGCCAGGAGTCGGGTGATGAGCAGTTCTTC | CASSQESGDEQFF
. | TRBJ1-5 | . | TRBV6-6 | TGTGCCAGCAGTTACGGGCGGGTACCGAGCAATCAGCCCCAGCATTTT | CASSYGRVPSNQPQHF
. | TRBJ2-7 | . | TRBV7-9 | TGTGCCAGCAGCCCAAAGTTGGGGTACGAGCAGTACTTC | CASSPKLGYEQYF
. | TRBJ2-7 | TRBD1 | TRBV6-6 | TGTGCCAGCAGTTACTCTAACAGGGGAAGTTCCTACGAGCAGTACTTC | CASSYSNRGSSYEQYF
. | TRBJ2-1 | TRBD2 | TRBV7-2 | TGTGCCAGCAGCTCCTCTAGCGGGCGTTACAATGAGCAGTTCTTC | CASSSSSGRYNEQFF